These T cell receptor beta chains were read from a single sample in a study of T cell responses to AZD1222 COVID-19 vaccine. Measured with immunoSEQ multiplex PCR; TCRdb has only the in-frame clones, and not every one. The sample has around 110,000 clones, approximately 90% seen once. The sequencing used peripheral blood, collected 28 days after the second AZD1222 dose. The origin of the receptors is an adult who received the AZD1222 COVID-19 vaccine. The CDR3 runs from the conserved cysteine through the conserved F or W. Each record gives: J gene, D gene, V gene, clone size, CDR3 protein, CDR3 DNA. D genes are given only for firm matches. Clone size is not always given. Where it is, it says once, few, many or a class for expanded clones.

TRBJ2-2,TRBD1,TRBV4-1,.,CASSQDLTGGSTGELFF,TGCGCCAGCAGCCAAGATTTGACAGGGGGTAGCACCGGGGAGCTGTTTTTT
TRBJ1-1,.,TRBV4-1,.,CASSQVRGTEAFF,TGCGCCAGCAGCCAGGTTAGAGGAACTGAAGCTTTCTTT
TRBJ1-4,.,TRBV19,.,CASSISRKATNEKLFF,TGTGCCAGTAGTATCAGTAGGAAGGCAACTAATGAAAAACTGTTTTTT
TRBJ2-7,TRBD1,TRBV18,.,CASSPWLGQGRDEQYF,TGTGCCAGCTCACCTTGGCTGGGACAGGGTAGAGACGAGCAGTACTTC
TRBJ1-3,.,TRBV4-1,.,CASSQDTVSGNTIYF,TGCGCCAGCAGCCAAGATACGGTCTCTGGAAACACCATATATTTT
TRBJ2-7,.,TRBV5-1,.,CASSTEDSPKAYEQYF,TGCGCCAGCAGCACAGAAGACAGTCCGAAGGCCTACGAGCAGTACTTC
TRBJ1-1,TRBD1,TRBV19,once,CASSAGTGGNTEAFF,TGTGCCAGTAGTGCGGGCACAGGGGGAAACACTGAAGCTTTCTTT
TRBJ2-3,.,TRBV5-1,.,CASSLAPGPDTQYF,TGCGCCAGCAGCTTGGCCCCAGGGCCGGATACGCAGTATTTT
TRBJ1-3,.,TRBV6-5,.,CASSPDRGGNTIYF,TGTGCCAGCAGTCCCGACAGAGGTGGAAACACCATATATTTT
TRBJ2-4,TRBD1,TRBV30,.,CAWAQGATTKNIQYF,TGTGCCTGGGCACAGGGGGCTACTACGAAAAACATTCAGTACTTC
TRBJ1-5,TRBD1,TRBV5-1,.,CASSLQGDSNQPQHF,TGCGCCAGCAGCTTGCAGGGGGATAGCAATCAGCCCCAGCATTTT
TRBJ1-6,TRBD1,TRBV27,.,CASRTGSNSPLHF,TGTGCCAGCAGGACAGGGAGTAATTCACCCCTCCACTTT
TRBJ1-3,.,TRBV18,.,CASSPVDVGSGNTIYF,TGTGCCAGCTCACCCGTGGACGTCGGCTCTGGAAACACCATATATTTT
TRBJ2-7,.,TRBV12-3/TRBV12-4,once,CASSRISNEQYF,TGTGCCAGCTCCCGGATCAGCAACGAGCAGTACTTC
TRBJ1-6,.,TRBV10-3,.,CAISESGSSYNSPLHF,TGTGCCATCAGTGAGTCTGGAAGCTCCTATAATTCACCCCTCCACTTT
TRBJ1-5,.,TRBV6-2/TRBV6-3,.,CASSDQINQPQHF,TGTGCCAGCAGCGATCAGATCAATCAGCCCCAGCATTTT
TRBJ1-2,.,TRBV30,.,CAWSRNSLSGRDTSFYGYTF,TGTGCCTGGAGTCGCAATTCTCTCTCCGGGCGGGACACCAGTTTCTATGGCTACACCTTC
TRBJ1-4,.,TRBV28,.,CASSSGYELFF,TGTGCCAGCAGTTCGGGCTATGAACTGTTTTTT
TRBJ1-1,.,TRBV5-5,.,CASSWDTLNTEAFF,TGTGCCAGCAGTTGGGACACATTGAACACTGAAGCTTTCTTT
TRBJ2-2,.,TRBV10-3,.,CAISESESNTGELFF,TGTGCCATCAGTGAGTCGGAATCGAACACCGGGGAGCTGTTTTTT
TRBJ2-3,TRBD2,TRBV19,.,CASSIASGGSVADTQYF,TGTGCCAGTAGTATCGCTAGCGGGGGGAGTGTAGCAGATACGCAGTATTTT
TRBJ2-1,.,TRBV20-1,.,CSGGGPMWQFF,TGCAGTGGAGGAGGGCCGATGTGGCAGTTCTTC
TRBJ2-3,TRBD1,TRBV6-2/TRBV6-3,.,CASSYSRDRVPTDTQYF,TGTGCCAGCAGTTACTCCCGGGACAGGGTTCCCACAGATACGCAGTATTTT
TRBJ1-1,.,TRBV5-5,.,CASSLQGNTEAFF,TGTGCCAGCAGTCTACAGGGAAACACTGAAGCTTTCTTT
TRBJ2-1,TRBD2,TRBV7-3,.,CASSLKLAGSWDEQFF,TGTGCCAGCAGCTTAAAACTAGCGGGCTCCTGGGATGAGCAGTTCTTC
TRBJ2-7,.,TRBV27,once,CASSLSAAYEQYF,TGTGCCAGCAGTTTATCGGCGGCTTACGAGCAGTACTTC
TRBJ2-2,.,TRBV4-3,.,CASSQEGHFFANTGELFF,TGCGCCAGCAGCCAAGAAGGACACTTCTTCGCGAACACCGGGGAGCTGTTTTTT
TRBJ2-2,TRBD1,TRBV19,.,CASSLKFPGTGSTGELFF,TGTGCCAGTAGTTTGAAATTCCCCGGGACAGGGTCCACCGGGGAGCTGTTTTTT
TRBJ1-5,.,TRBV12-3/TRBV12-4,.,CASSLVGSQPQHF,TGTGCCAGCAGTTTGGTGGGGAGTCAGCCCCAGCATTTT
TRBJ1-1,.,TRBV7-3,.,CASSLNENTEAFF,TGTGCCAGCAGCTTAAATGAGAACACTGAAGCTTTCTTT
TRBJ1-4,.,TRBV7-9,.,CASMRAGTEKLFF,TGTGCCAGCATGCGGGCAGGGACGGAAAAACTGTTTTTT
TRBJ1-5,.,TRBV28,.,CASIQGFNQPQHF,TGTGCCAGCATCCAGGGGTTTAATCAGCCCCAGCATTTT
TRBJ2-7,.,TRBV29-1,.,CSVVKQVTYEQYF,TGCAGCGTTGTAAAACAGGTAACCTACGAGCAGTACTTC
TRBJ1-5,TRBD1,TRBV19,.,CASSLGTGGNQPQHF,TGTGCCAGTAGTCTTGGGACAGGGGGCAATCAGCCCCAGCATTTT
TRBJ1-3,.,TRBV4-1,many,CASSQGSAQGNTIYF,TGCGCCAGCAGCCAAGGGTCAGCTCAAGGAAACACCATATATTTT
TRBJ1-3,TRBD1,TRBV19,.,CASSIQDRFSGNTIYF,TGTGCCAGTAGTATACAGGACAGGTTCTCCGGAAACACCATATATTTT
TRBJ1-5,.,TRBV30,.,CAWSVTGLSNQPQHF,TGTGCCTGGAGTGTTACAGGGCTTAGCAATCAGCCCCAGCATTTT
TRBJ2-1,TRBD2,TRBV6-5,.,CASSYRTSGVNEQFF,TGTGCCAGCAGTTACCGGACTAGCGGGGTTAATGAGCAGTTCTTC
TRBJ2-3,TRBD2,TRBV4-2,.,CASSQEAGVLSDTQYF,TGTGCCAGCAGCCAAGAAGCGGGAGTATTGTCAGATACGCAGTATTTT
TRBJ2-2,TRBD2,TRBV19,.,CASSKPGLAGRGGELFF,TGTGCCAGTAGCAAGCCGGGACTAGCGGGACGAGGCGGGGAGCTGTTTTTT
TRBJ2-7,.,TRBV30,.,CAWGQAYEQYF,TGTGCCTGGGGACAAGCCTACGAGCAGTACTTC
TRBJ2-5,TRBD2,TRBV6-1,medium-sized,CASSEELAGGDQETQYF,TGTGCCAGCAGTGAAGAACTAGCGGGGGGCGACCAAGAGACCCAGTACTTC
TRBJ1-1,TRBD1,TRBV28,.,CASSSGGFRAFF,TGTGCCAGCAGTTCAGGGGGTTTCAGAGCTTTCTTT
TRBJ1-3,TRBD1,TRBV30,.,CAWRHRGRDTIYF,TGTGCCTGGAGGCACAGGGGGCGGGACACCATATATTTT
TRBJ2-2,.,TRBV9,.,CASSVAPTAGELFF,TGTGCCAGCAGCGTAGCTCCAACGGCCGGGGAGCTGTTTTTT
TRBJ1-4,.,TRBV27,.,CASSFVTNEKLFF,TGTGCCAGCAGTTTCGTAACTAATGAAAAACTGTTTTTT
TRBJ2-1,.,TRBV6-5,.,CASSPGAMAAHEQFF,TGTGCCAGCAGCCCGGGGGCCATGGCAGCCCATGAGCAGTTCTTC
TRBJ2-1,.,TRBV28,.,CASILAQSYNEQFF,TGTGCCAGCATATTAGCGCAATCCTACAATGAGCAGTTCTTC
TRBJ1-1,.,TRBV28,.,CASSFYETGHTEAFF,TGTGCCAGCAGTTTTTACGAGACAGGACACACTGAAGCTTTCTTT
TRBJ2-3,TRBD2,TRBV7-2,.,CASSLARTSGSTDTQYF,TGTGCCAGCAGCTTAGCACGGACTAGCGGGAGTACAGATACGCAGTATTTT
TRBJ2-3,.,TRBV24-1,.,CATSEDFTDTQYF,TGTGCCACCAGTGAAGACTTCACAGATACGCAGTATTTT
TRBJ1-1,.,TRBV14,.,CASSQAGLPEAFF,TGTGCCAGCAGCCAAGCCGGCCTGCCTGAAGCTTTCTTT
TRBJ2-5,.,TRBV7-2,.,CASSPRGGNQETQYF,TGTGCCAGCAGCCCTAGAGGGGGTAACCAAGAGACCCAGTACTTC
TRBJ1-4,.,TRBV7-9,.,CASSFPVGANEKLFF,TGTGCCAGCAGCTTCCCGGTAGGAGCTAATGAAAAACTGTTTTTT
TRBJ2-3,TRBD2,TRBV29-1,.,CSVGVAGGADTQYF,TGCAGCGTTGGGGTAGCGGGAGGGGCAGATACGCAGTATTTT
TRBJ1-2,TRBD1,TRBV11-3,.,CASSFAQGNGYTF,TGTGCCAGCAGCTTTGCACAGGGGAACGGCTACACCTTC
TRBJ1-2,TRBD1,TRBV5-1,once,CASSLGDREGDYGYTF,TGCGCCAGCAGCTTGGGGGACAGGGAGGGCGACTATGGCTACACCTTC
TRBJ2-2,TRBD2,TRBV4-1,.,CASSQDAGGASGELFF,TGCGCCAGCAGCCAAGATGCGGGAGGGGCTAGCGGGGAGCTGTTTTTT
TRBJ2-1,TRBD2,TRBV9,.,CASSSTSGGRYEQFF,TGTGCCAGCAGCTCAACTAGCGGAGGACGATATGAGCAGTTCTTC